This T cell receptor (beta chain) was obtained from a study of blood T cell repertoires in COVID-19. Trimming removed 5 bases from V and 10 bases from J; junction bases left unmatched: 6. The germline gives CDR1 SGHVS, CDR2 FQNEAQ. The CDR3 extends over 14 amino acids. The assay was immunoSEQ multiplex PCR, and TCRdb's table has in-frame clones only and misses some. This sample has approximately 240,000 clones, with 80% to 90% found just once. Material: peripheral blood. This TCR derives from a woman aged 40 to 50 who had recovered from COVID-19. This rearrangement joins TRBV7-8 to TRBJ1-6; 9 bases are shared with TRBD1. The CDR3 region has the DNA TGTGCCAGCAGCGGGACAGGGAAGGGATCACCCCTCCACTTT. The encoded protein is CASSGTGKGSPLHF.